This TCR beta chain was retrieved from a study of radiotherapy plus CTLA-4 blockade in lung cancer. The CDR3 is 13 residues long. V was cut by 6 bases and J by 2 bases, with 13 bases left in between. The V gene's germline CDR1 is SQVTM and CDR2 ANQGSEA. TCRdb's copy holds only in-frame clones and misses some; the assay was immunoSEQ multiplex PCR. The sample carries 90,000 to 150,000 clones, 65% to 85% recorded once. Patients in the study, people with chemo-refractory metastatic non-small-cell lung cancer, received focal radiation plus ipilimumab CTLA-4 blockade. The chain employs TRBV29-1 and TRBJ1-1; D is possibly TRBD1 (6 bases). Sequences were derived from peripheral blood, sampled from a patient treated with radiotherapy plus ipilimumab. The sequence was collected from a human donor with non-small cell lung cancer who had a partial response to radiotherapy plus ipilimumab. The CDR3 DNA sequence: TGCAGCGTGGAGGACAGATTAAACACTGAAGCTTTCTTT. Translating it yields CSVEDRLNTEAFF.